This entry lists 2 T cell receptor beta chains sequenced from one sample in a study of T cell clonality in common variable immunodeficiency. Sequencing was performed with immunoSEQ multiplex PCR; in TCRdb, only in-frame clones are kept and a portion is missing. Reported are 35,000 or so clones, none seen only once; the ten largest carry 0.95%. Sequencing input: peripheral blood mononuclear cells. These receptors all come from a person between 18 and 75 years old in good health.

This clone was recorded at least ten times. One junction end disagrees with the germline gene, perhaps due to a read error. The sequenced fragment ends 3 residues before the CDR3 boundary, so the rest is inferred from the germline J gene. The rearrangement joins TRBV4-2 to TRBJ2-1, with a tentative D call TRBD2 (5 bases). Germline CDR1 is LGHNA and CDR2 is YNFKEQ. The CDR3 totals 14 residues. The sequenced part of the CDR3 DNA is TGCGCCAGCAGCCATCGAGGGTCCTACAATGAG. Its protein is CASSHRGSYNE. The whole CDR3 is CASSHRGSYNEQFF.

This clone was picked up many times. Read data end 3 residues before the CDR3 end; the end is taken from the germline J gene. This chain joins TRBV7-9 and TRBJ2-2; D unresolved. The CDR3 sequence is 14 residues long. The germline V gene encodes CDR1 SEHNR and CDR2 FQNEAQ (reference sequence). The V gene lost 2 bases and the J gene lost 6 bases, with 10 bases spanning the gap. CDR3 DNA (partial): TGTGCCAGCAGCTTATTTTTGAGCGCCGGGGAG. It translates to CASSLFLSAGE. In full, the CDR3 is CASSLFLSAGELFF.